This entry features one T cell receptor beta chain sequence. Its antigen is not identified. The CDR3 length is 15 residues. After removal of 3 bases from V and 2 bases from J, the junction contained 4 bases not matched to a gene. The germline V gene encodes CDR1 SGHRS and CDR2 YFSETQ. Donors consisted of healthy bone marrow donors. This record belongs to a study of cytomegalovirus exposure and HLA in healthy donors. The study's findings and limits: For most TCR sequences rarity was the rule, although some public TCRs occurred in many donors. Testing in vitro showed a few CMV-associated chains specific for CMV antigens. A list of about 180 TCR beta chains associated with cytomegalovirus was given.

This PCR relied on a set of 60 Vbeta primers and 13 Jbeta primers. Using immunoSEQ multiplex PCR, the repertoire was profiled, and TCRdb retains in-frame clones only, with some absent. The sample shows around 140,000 clones, roughly 74% of them seen only once. The origin of this receptor is a woman aged 18-29 years in good health and CMV-seropositive. The sample consisted of PBMCs. This chain joins TRBV5-1 and TRBJ2-1; 8 bases agree with TRBD1. The CDR3 sequence: CASSSGRGPYNEQFF. The CDR3, as DNA: TGCGCCAGCAGCTCCGGCAGGGGGCCCTACAATGAGCAGTTCTTC.